One and the same sample provided the 27 T cell receptor beta chains below, sequenced in a study of T cell repertoires in cytomegalovirus infection. Each CDR3 protein is one row after TCRdb ran MiXCR on the reads. Of roughly 150,000 distinct CDR3 sequences in the sample, less than 25% were seen once. The sequencing sample was made of PBMCs. The receptors derive from a human donor in good health (CMV status not recorded). Some clones in this sample may be carry-over from other donors' samples.

This clonotype appeared many times. The chain is built from TRBV7-9 and TRBJ1-4; perhaps TRBD1 as D (5 bases). Germline V gene sequence: CDR1 SEHNR, CDR2 FQNEAQ (reference sequence). The CDR3 covers 12 residues. Trimming stripped 7 bases from V and 7 bases from J, with 10 bases between. CDR3 residues: CASTRGFEKLFF. The DNA for the CDR3 is TGTGCCAGCACCCGGGGCTTTGAAAAACTGTTTTTT. The variable domain in full, completed from reference TRBV7-9 and TRBJ1-4, reads DTGVSQNPRHKITKRGQNVTFRCDPISEHNRLYWYRQTLGQGPEFLTYFQNEAQLEKSRLLSDRFSAERPKGSFSTLEIQRTEQGDSAMYLCASTRGFEKLFFGSGTQLSVL.

There are a few counts of this clonotype. The chain recombines TRBV5-1 with TRBJ2-7; D ambiguous. This CDR3 contains 12 residues. Germline values: CDR1 SGHRS, CDR2 YFSETQ. V was clipped by 0 bases and J by 6 bases, with 7 bases between them. This CDR3 is CASSLDEGEQYF. In nucleotides, the CDR3 is TGCGCCAGCAGCTTGGACGAAGGCGAGCAGTACTTC. Looking up the rest from reference TRBV5-1 and TRBJ2-7 gives the full variable domain: KAGVTQTPRYLIKTRGQQVTLSCSPISGHRSVSWYQQTPGQGLQFLFEYFSETQRNKGNFPGRFSGRQFSNSRSEMNVSTLELGDSALYLCASSLDEGEQYFGPGTRLTVT.

There are many counts of this clonotype. This sequence joins TRBV7-8 and TRBJ1-5, with TRBD1 matching over 7 bases. The CDR3 contains 14 residues. Germline CDR1 SGHVS, CDR2 FQNEAQ. The ends lost 2 bases at V and 5 bases at J; junction bases unmatched: 3. The CDR3 DNA sequence: TGTGCCAGCAGCTTACAGGGGGGCCATCAGCCCCAGCATTTT. Its translation: CASSLQGGHQPQHF.

This clonotype has only a few counts. The chain combines TRBV12-3 or TRBV12-4 with TRBJ2-5, with D tentatively TRBD1 or TRBD2 (5 bases each). This CDR3 region has 15 residues. The V end was cut by 5 bases, the J end by 5 bases, with 18 bases between. The CDR3 DNA reads as TGTGCCAGCAGTCTCCAGCGCAGGGACGGGGAGACCCAGTACTTC. Translation gives CASSLQRRDGETQYF.

This clonotype was detected a few times. The V gene is TRBV2, the J gene TRBJ1-1; D unclear. V was shortened by 5 bases and J by 6 bases, with 19 bases between the two germline ends. The CDR3 contains 15 residues. CDR1 and CDR2 from the germline V gene are SNHLY and FYNNEI. The CDR3 sequence is CASSSDWPRTAEAFF. CDR3 DNA sequence: TGTGCCAGCAGTTCAGATTGGCCCCGGACCGCTGAAGCTTTCTTT. The entire variable domain, with the rest obtained from reference TRBV2 and TRBJ1-1, is as follows: EPEVTQTPSHQVTQMGQEVILRCVPISNHLYFYWYRQILGQKVEFLVSFYNNEISEKSEIFDDQFSVERPDGSNFTLKIRSTKLEDSAMYFCASSSDWPRTAEAFFGQGTRLTVV.

The chain links TRBV4-2 to TRBJ2-3, with 10 bases that match TRBD2. The V segment lost 0 bases and the J segment 7 bases; nucleotides outside the gene matches: 10. CDR1 and CDR2 from the germline V gene are LGHNA and YNFKEQ. This CDR3 has 17 amino acids. DNA for the CDR3: TGTGCCAGCAGCCAAGACCCAGCGGGAGGGCCAGGATATACGCAGTATTTT. Protein sequence: CASSQDPAGGPGYTQYF.

This clonotype was seen at least ten times. The rearrangement joins TRBV7-8 to TRBJ2-2, with 8 bases fitting TRBD1. CDR1 is SGHVS, CDR2 FQNEAQ, per germline. CDR3 size: 16 residues. V shed 4 bases, J shed 2 bases, and the junction held 6 bases outside the gene matches. The DNA of the CDR3 is TGTGCCAGCAGCTCTAGGACAGGGAGAAACACCGGGGAGCTGTTTTTT. It is translated as CASSSRTGRNTGELFF.

This clonotype was seen many times. The chain uses TRBV7-2 and TRBJ2-5; the match to TRBD1 covers 10 bases. The CDR3 contains 15 residues. V lost 3 bases to trimming and J lost 4 bases; unmatched junction nucleotides: 5. Germline V CDR1 and CDR2: SGHTA, FQGNSA. CDR3 amino acids: CASSFLGQGVETQYF. CDR3 nucleotide sequence: TGTGCCAGCAGCTTTTTAGGACAGGGGGTAGAGACCCAGTACTTC.

CDR3 loop: CASSFDGSPETQYF. CDR3 DNA: TGTGCCAGCAGTTTTGACGGGAGCCCCGAGACCCAGTACTTC. V and J are TRBV28 and TRBJ2-5; tentatively, D is TRBD2 (6 bases). The CDR3 runs 14 residues. In germline, CDR1 is MDHEN, CDR2 SYDVKM. The V gene lost 3 bases and the J gene lost 5 bases, with 13 bases spanning the gap. Full variable domain (outside the CDR3, taken from reference TRBV28 and TRBJ2-5): DVKVTQSSRYLVKRTGEKVFLECVQDMDHENMFWYRQDPGLGLRLIYFSYDVKMKEKGDIPEGYSVSREKKERFSLILESASTNQTSMYLCASSFDGSPETQYFGPGTRLLVL.

Note on this clonotype: With a much larger clone just one base away, this may be a read error. The V and J genes are TRBV7-2 and TRBJ1-3, with 9 bases fitting TRBD1. The length of the CDR3 is 16 residues. CDR1 is SGHTA, CDR2 FQGNSA, per germline. The CDR3 reads CATSIMGQGYGNTIYF. The CDR3 nucleotides read TGTGCCACCAGCATTATGGGACAGGGCTACGGAAACACCATATATTTT.

The sample holds a few counts of this clonotype. The chain uses TRBV12-3 or TRBV12-4 and TRBJ1-1, with D possibly matching TRBD1 (5 bases). V lost 6 bases, J lost 1 base, and 9 bases lay in between. CDR3 length: 13 residues. The CDR3, as DNA: TGTGCCAGCAGGACGACAGCGAACACTGAAGCTTTCTTT. Translated: CASRTTANTEAFF.

The CDR3 DNA is TGCGCCAGCAGTCAATCCCGTTTGAGGGGGGTCTCCTACGAGCAGTACTTC. This encodes CASSQSRLRGVSYEQYF. The chain links TRBV23-1 to TRBJ2-7; either TRBD1 or TRBD2 may supply D (6 bases each). TRBV23-1 is an ORF, and what it does is uncertain. Trimming took 0 bases from V and 0 from J, leaving 15 bases between them. This CDR3 spans 17 amino acids.

V usage is TRBV20-1 and J usage is TRBJ2-5, with TRBD2 matching over 11 bases. With 3 bases clipped from V and 6 bases from J, the junction kept 12 bases outside the gene matches. The CDR3 consists of 16 residues. Per the germline V gene, CDR1 is DFQATT and CDR2 is SNEGSKA (reference sequence). The CDR3 loop is CSARIPGLAGGKTQYF. As DNA, the CDR3 is TGCAGTGCTAGGATTCCCGGACTAGCGGGTGGGAAGACCCAGTACTTC.

This clonotype showed up just a few times. The chain combines TRBV2 with TRBJ1-5; D is ambiguous. CDR3 length equals 13 residues. Between the trimmed V and J ends, which lost 7 bases and 2 bases, there was a span of 9 bases. CDR1 SNHLY and CDR2 FYNNEI come from the germline V gene. The CDR3 loop is CASKGEGNQPQHF. CDR3 nucleotides: TGTGCCAGCAAGGGTGAGGGCAATCAGCCCCAGCATTTT.

V gene TRBV28 combines with J gene TRBJ2-5, with 7 bases aligning to TRBD1. Germline V CDR1 and CDR2: MDHEN, SYDVKM. V lost 7 bases and J lost 4; bases outside the gene matches: 9. The CDR3 consists of 14 residues. The CDR3 sequence: CASTQTGIGETQYF. In DNA, the CDR3 is TGTGCCAGCACCCAGACAGGGATCGGAGAGACCCAGTACTTC. The full variable domain, rest sourced from reference TRBV28 and TRBJ2-5, is DVKVTQSSRYLVKRTGEKVFLECVQDMDHENMFWYRQDPGLGLRLIYFSYDVKMKEKGDIPEGYSVSREKKERFSLILESASTNQTSMYLCASTQTGIGETQYFGPGTRLLVL.

This clonotype was observed a few times. This sequence joins TRBV11-2 and TRBJ2-7; D gene uncertain. V lost 3 bases and J 0 bases, leaving 6 bases between the germline ends. The V gene's germline CDR1 is SGHAT and CDR2 FQNNGV. The CDR3 has 13 amino acids. This CDR3 is CASSLYYSYEQYF. CDR3 in DNA: TGTGCCAGCAGCTTGTACTACTCCTACGAGCAGTACTTC.

The CDR3 sequence: CASSNRDTGPNTEAFF. In nucleotides, the CDR3 is TGCGCCAGCAGCAACCGGGACACCGGACCGAACACTGAAGCTTTCTTT. The gene calls are TRBV5-1 and TRBJ1-1; tentative D call: TRBD1 (6 bases). Looked up from germline, CDR1 is SGHRS and CDR2 is YFSETQ. The CDR3 contains 16 residues. Trimming left V 4 bases short and J 1 base short, with 17 bases between.

Many counts were recorded for this clonotype. The gene calls are TRBV7-9 and TRBJ2-1; 8 bases map to TRBD2. CDR1 SEHNR and CDR2 FQNEAQ come from the germline V gene (reference sequence). V was clipped by 2 bases and J by 0 bases; unmatched bases: 3. The CDR3 runs to 16 residues. CDR3 protein: CASSLSGGHSYNEQFF. CDR3 in DNA: TGTGCCAGCAGCTTATCGGGGGGGCACTCCTACAATGAGCAGTTCTTC. The variable domain in full, completed from reference TRBV7-9 and TRBJ2-1, reads DTGVSQNPRHKITKRGQNVTFRCDPISEHNRLYWYRQTLGQGPEFLTYFQNEAQLEKSRLLSDRFSAERPKGSFSTLEIQRTEQGDSAMYLCASSLSGGHSYNEQFFGPGTRLTVL.

This clonotype occurred many times. CDR3 amino acids: CASSLWSGSSYEQYF. For the CDR3, the DNA is TGTGCCAGCAGTTTATGGAGCGGGAGCTCCTACGAGCAGTACTTC. V is TRBV28 and J is TRBJ2-7, with TRBD2 identical over 8 bases. Germline lookup yields CDR1 MDHEN and CDR2 SYDVKM. The CDR3 length is 15 residues. V shed 0 bases and J 0 bases; nucleotides not matched to a gene: 1.

This clonotype showed up just a few times. This chain uses TRBV28 with TRBJ1-1; maybe TRBD1 (5 bases). The CDR3 extends over 13 amino acids. V lost 7 bases to trimming and J lost 8 bases, with 17 bases between them. Looked up from germline, CDR1 is MDHEN and CDR2 is SYDVKM. As DNA, the CDR3 is TGTGCCAGCATTTTTTCGGGGGGTTGGGAAGCTTTCTTT. Amino acid sequence: CASIFSGGWEAFF.

Note on this clonotype: A much larger clone differs by one base, so this may be a read error. This rearrangement joins TRBV12-3 or TRBV12-4 to TRBJ2-5; TRBD2 aligns across 12 bases. The CDR3 runs 15 residues. The CDR3 DNA is TGTGCCAGCAGTCCCCGGCCCCGGACTAGCGGGAAAGTGGACTTC. Its protein product is CASSPRPRTSGKVDF.

This clonotype was seen ten or more times. This sequence joins TRBV7-6 and TRBJ2-7, with TRBD2 matching 13 bases. CDR1 SGHVS and CDR2 FNYEAQ come from the germline V gene. The CDR3 length is 15 residues. Trimming cost V 5 bases and J 2 bases; bases outside gene matches: 3. CDR3 bases: TGTGCCAGCAGCCTGGGGACTAGCGGGACCTACGAGCAGTACTTC. Amino acid sequence: CASSLGTSGTYEQYF.

Turning to this clonotype: An end of the junction differs from the germline gene, which may be a read error. The CDR3 DNA follows: TGTGCCATCAGTCCCCTGAGAGAAACGCAGTATTTT. Residues: CAISPLRETQYF. This chain links TRBV6-6 with TRBJ2-3; D ambiguous. The CDR3 totals 12 residues. Germline V CDR1 and CDR2: MNHNY, SVGAGI (reference sequence).

This clonotype appeared a few times. The chain joins TRBV20-1 to TRBJ2-7, with D perhaps TRBD1 (6 bases). The CDR3 is 15 amino acids. The germline V gene encodes CDR1 DFQATT and CDR2 SNEGSKA (reference sequence). V was shortened by 0 bases and J by 3 bases, with 15 bases between the two germline ends. This CDR3 is CSARDLLRDNYEQYF. The DNA for the CDR3 is TGCAGTGCTAGAGATCTTCTACGGGACAACTACGAGCAGTACTTC.

The rearrangement links TRBV2 to TRBJ2-4; D is uncertain. Germline lookup yields CDR1 SNHLY and CDR2 FYNNEI. V was shortened by 8 bases and J by 2 bases, with 13 bases between the two germline ends. The CDR3 runs 14 residues. The CDR3 DNA follows: TGTGCCAGCTCCTTCGGGTTGACCAAAAACATTCAGTACTTC. Protein sequence: CASSFGLTKNIQYF.

This chain connects TRBV27 to TRBJ2-7; a weak D match, TRBD1 (5 bases). The CDR3 has 16 residues. The V gene's germline CDR1 is MNHEY and CDR2 SMNVEV (reference sequence). The V and J ends lost 5 bases and 1 base respectively, with 18 bases between them. The CDR3 region is CASSPRQNLLSYEQYF. The CDR3 coding sequence is TGTGCCAGCAGTCCTCGACAGAACCTGTTATCCTACGAGCAGTACTTC.

This clonotype has more than one count but fewer than ten. The rearrangement links TRBV20-1 to TRBJ2-2; unclear D gene. CDR1 is DFQATT, CDR2 SNEGSKA, per germline (reference sequence). CDR3 length: 13 residues. V lost 2 bases to trimming and J lost 2 bases, with 6 bases between them. Written as DNA, the CDR3 is TGCAGTGCTAGACGTCTCAACACCGGGGAGCTGTTTTTT. It translates to CSARRLNTGELFF.